The text below deals with one T cell receptor (beta chain). This entry belongs to a study of Ad26.COV2.S vaccination and SARS-CoV-2 variants. Sequencing used immunoSEQ multiplex PCR; TCRdb keeps in-frame clones, though not all of them. This repertoire shows a few hundred thousand clones, roughly 90% found once; its top ten account for less than 4%. V lost 0 bases and J 2 bases, leaving 7 bases between the germline ends. Germline assignment: CDR1 SGHTS and CDR2 YDEGEE. CDR3 length equals 14 residues. The treatment: about 20 received Ad26.COV2.S at low or high dose, single or two shots; about 5 received placebo; per-sample allocation not given. Samples came from day 63 after the first vaccine or placebo injection.

The source of this sequence is a person between 18 and 60 years old who received the Ad26.COV2.S COVID-19 vaccine or a placebo. Sequenced here: peripheral blood, sampled in a trial of Ad26.COV2.S vaccine versus placebo. The chain employs TRBV5-8 and TRBJ2-3, with D perhaps matching TRBD1 (5 bases). CDR3 region: CASSLGQITDTQYF. CDR3 bases: TGTGCCAGCAGCTTGGGACAGATCACAGATACGCAGTATTTT.